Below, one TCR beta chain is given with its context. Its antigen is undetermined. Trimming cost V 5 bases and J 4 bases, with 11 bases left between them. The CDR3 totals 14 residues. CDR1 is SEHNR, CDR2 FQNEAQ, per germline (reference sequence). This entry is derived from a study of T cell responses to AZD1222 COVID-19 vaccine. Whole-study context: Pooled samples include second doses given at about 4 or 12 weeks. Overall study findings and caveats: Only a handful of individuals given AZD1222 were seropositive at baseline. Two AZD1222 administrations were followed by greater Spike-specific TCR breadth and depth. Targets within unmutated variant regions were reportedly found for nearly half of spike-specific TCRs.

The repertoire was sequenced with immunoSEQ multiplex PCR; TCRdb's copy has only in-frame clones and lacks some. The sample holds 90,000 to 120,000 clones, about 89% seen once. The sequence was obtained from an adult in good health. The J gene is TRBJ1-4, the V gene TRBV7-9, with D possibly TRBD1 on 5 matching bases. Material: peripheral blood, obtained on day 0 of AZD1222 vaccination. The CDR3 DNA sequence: TGTGCCAGCAGCCCGCAGGGCTTTAATGAAAAACTGTTTTTT. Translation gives CASSPQGFNEKLFF.